The 6 T cell receptor beta chains in this list originate from one sample, sequenced in a study of blood T cell repertoires in COVID-19. Profiled with immunoSEQ multiplex PCR; TCRdb holds only in-frame clones, not every one. There are about 99,000 clones in the sample; roughly 83% occur only once, and approximately 3.5% lies in the top ten. Sequenced material: peripheral blood. The receptors originated from a woman aged 80 or over with active or convalescent COVID-19.

This CDR3 is CASSPTGSSYNEQFF. The DNA of the CDR3 is TGTGCCAGCTCACCAACAGGGAGCTCCTACAATGAGCAGTTCTTC. J is TRBJ2-1 and V is TRBV18; D is possibly TRBD1 (6 bases). Trimming shortened V by 2 bases and J by 0 bases, and 8 bases separated the two germline ends. The germline CDR1 and CDR2 sequences are KGHSH and LQKENI. This CDR3 comprises 15 residues. Supplemented by reference TRBV18 and TRBJ2-1, the full variable domain reads NAGVMQNPRHLVRRRGQEARLRCSPMKGHSHVYWYRQLPEEGLKFMVYLQKENIIDESGMPKERFSAEFPKEGPSILRIQQVVRGDSAAYFCASSPTGSSYNEQFFGPGTRLTVL.

The chain has TRBV2 and TRBJ1-5; 7 nucleotides agree with TRBD1. This CDR3 comprises 14 residues. Looked up from germline, CDR1 is SNHLY and CDR2 is FYNNEI. V shed 4 bases and J 2 bases; nucleotides not matched to a gene: 2. As DNA, the CDR3 is TGTGCCAGCAGTGGACAGGGAGGCAATCAGCCCCAGCATTTT. Translated, it gives CASSGQGGNQPQHF.

Here the CDR3 DNA reads TGTGCCAGCTCACCAGACCCCGGGTATGGCTACACCTTC. This encodes CASSPDPGYGYTF. The V and J genes are TRBV18 and TRBJ1-2; no definite D call. Germline lookup yields CDR1 KGHSH and CDR2 LQKENI. The V end lost 2 bases, the J end lost 5 bases, and 9 bases lay between the germline ends. The CDR3 contains 13 residues.

This clone came up a few times. The genes are TRBV28 and TRBJ1-6, with D tentatively TRBD1 (6 bases). CDR3 length: 15 residues. Germline CDR1 reads MDHEN; CDR2 reads SYDVKM. V lost 2 bases, J lost 6 bases, and 11 bases lay in between. This CDR3 is CASSLRTATNSPLHF. The DNA for the CDR3 is TGTGCCAGCAGTTTAAGGACAGCTACTAATTCACCCCTCCACTTT.

The chain has TRBV12-3 or TRBV12-4 and TRBJ1-6; D may be TRBD1 (6 bases). Trimming pared 4 bases from V and 10 bases from J, leaving 11 bases between. The CDR3 extends over 13 amino acids. Here the CDR3 DNA reads TGTGCCAGCAGTTCCCAGGGGCAATCACCCCTCCACTTT. Encoded protein: CASSSQGQSPLHF.

This sequence joins TRBV5-4 and TRBJ2-7; 9 bases agree with TRBD2. J gave up 3 bases and V 0 bases, and 1 base lay outside the gene matches. The V gene's germline CDR1 is SGHNT and CDR2 YYREEE (reference sequence). The CDR3 runs 14 residues. As DNA, the CDR3 is TGTGCCAGCAGCTTGGAACTAGCGGGCTACGAGCAGTACTTC. Encoded protein: CASSLELAGYEQYF.